The rows below give T cell receptor beta chains drawn from one sample of a study of shared clonotypes between healthy human individuals. Some clones are missing from TCRdb's copy, which holds only in-frame ones; the method was immunoSEQ multiplex PCR. This table holds about 2.4 million clones, approximately 92% found once. Sequencing used naive CD4+ T cells sorted from blood. Receptor source: a man aged 18 to 29 in good health. The CDR3 runs from the conserved cysteine through the conserved F or W.

v_gene	j_gene	CDR3aa
TRBV11-2	TRBJ2-3	CASSLRTGSAEDTQYF
TRBV28	TRBJ1-1	CAGGAPGNTEAFF
TRBV19	TRBJ2-7	CASKDSYEQYF
TRBV10-3	TRBJ2-7	CAISDGGEQYF
TRBV5-1	TRBJ1-2	CASSLDPDTQYGYTF
TRBV5-1	TRBJ1-1	CASSREGTEAFF
TRBV12-5	TRBJ1-5	CASGLPPDRGENQPQHF
TRBV7-9	TRBJ1-1	CASTQFQGNTEAFF
TRBV19	TRBJ2-5	CATSEQQETQYF
TRBV15	TRBJ2-7	CATSRDRWETYEQYF
TRBV7-9	TRBJ2-7	CASGRDPVNDEQYF
TRBV10-2	-	CASRDRALAYEQYF
TRBV28	TRBJ2-7	CASSLLPGTGTYEQYF
TRBV25-1	TRBJ1-1	CASSEYRAGAEAFF
TRBV11-3	TRBJ1-1	CASSSDSNTEAFF
TRBV10-1	TRBJ2-1	CASPGTGFENEQFF
TRBV30	TRBJ2-2	CAWSVQIAGELFF